Described below is a single T cell receptor (beta chain) sequence and its context. The record originates from a study of blood T cell repertoires in COVID-19. For the study at large: Samples came from the United States, Italy and Spain, spanning acute and convalescent COVID-19.

Seattle patients were enrolled while actively infected and followed longitudinally. In germline, CDR1 is LNHDA, CDR2 SQIVND (reference sequence). The CDR3 runs to 15 residues. V shed 4 bases, J shed 3 bases, and the junction held 4 bases outside the gene matches. Per the study methods: By means of reference gene primer amplification, nucleated cell counts were estimated. The data were produced by immunoSEQ multiplex PCR, yet TCRdb's version contains in-frame clones alone and is incomplete. The V and J calls and clone size were taken over from that table, and D and trimming were inferred from the DNA. The profile covers roughly 440,000 clones, with approximately 88% appearing a single time and roughly 12% taken by the ten largest.

This chain links TRBV19 with TRBJ1-5; 9 bases are shared with TRBD1. The specimen was peripheral blood. This clonotype was sampled from a woman aged 45-60 years with COVID-19, enrolled during active disease. CDR3 DNA: TGTGCCAGTAGTAGCGGACAGGGGATCAATCAGCCCCAGCATTTT. It codes for CASSSGQGINQPQHF.